This TCR beta chain was observed in a study of somatic mutations in cytotoxic T cells in rheumatoid arthritis. Regarding the study as a whole: Exceedance of 20% of CD8+ cells by the largest CD8+ clone occurred in about an eighth of the roughly 60 patients. Relative to age-matched healthy controls, rheumatoid arthritis patients did not differ significantly in CD8+ T-cell clonality. Patients with rheumatoid arthritis, but not healthy controls, had CD8+ clonality that increased with age.

Points on this clone: Antigen unknown.

Germline assignment: CDR1 MNHEY and CDR2 SVGAGI. The germline V and J ends were trimmed by 2 bases and 4 bases, with 7 bases remaining between them. The CDR3 runs to 13 residues. TCRdb's table, derived via immunoSEQ multiplex PCR, lists solely in-frame clones and lacks some. Of 15,000 to 20,000 clones detected, about four fifths appear once; the ten largest clones hold about 30%. The sequencing input was CD8+ T cells sorted from blood. This clonotype was obtained from an adult with rheumatoid arthritis. The chain employs TRBV6-5 and TRBJ2-3; D may match TRBD1 or TRBD2 (5 bases each). In DNA, the CDR3 is TGTGCCAGCAGTTACGTGGGGGCAGATACGCAGTATTTT. This gives the protein CASSYVGADTQYF.